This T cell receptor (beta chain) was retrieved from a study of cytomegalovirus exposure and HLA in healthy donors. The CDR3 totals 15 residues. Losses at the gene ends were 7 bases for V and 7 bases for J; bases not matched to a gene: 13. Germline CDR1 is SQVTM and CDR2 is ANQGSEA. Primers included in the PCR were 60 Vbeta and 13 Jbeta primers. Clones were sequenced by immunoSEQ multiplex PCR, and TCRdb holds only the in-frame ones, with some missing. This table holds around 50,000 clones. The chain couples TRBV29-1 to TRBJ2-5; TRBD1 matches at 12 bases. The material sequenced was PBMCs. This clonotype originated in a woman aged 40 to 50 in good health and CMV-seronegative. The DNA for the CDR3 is TGCAGCGCCGACGGGGGGACAGGGGGCGCGGGGACCCAGTACTTC. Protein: CSADGGTGGAGTQYF.